This T cell receptor (beta chain) was sequenced during a study of T-cell memory formation after mild COVID-19. On the study more broadly: TCR clustering was largely donor specific.

Study-wide results and caveats: Within pre-infection memory, some responding clones were found, suggesting cross-reactive memory joined. Clones contracting over day 15 to 85 were CD4/CD8 balanced, with later expanders leaning CD4+.

5'RACE primed from the constant segment yielded TCR alpha and TCR beta cDNA libraries bearing sample barcodes and UMIs. Each CDR3 protein gets one entry after TCRdb re-called the 5' RACE reads with MiXCR. This table holds 350,000 to 550,000 distinct CDR3 sequences, 15% to 20% found once. The CDR3 is 17 amino acids. Germline lookup yields CDR1 SQVTM and CDR2 ANQGSEA. V lost 0 bases, J lost 0 bases, and 17 bases lay in between. A remark on this clonotype: Its antigen is not known.

The sequence came from a man aged 18 to 29 who had mild COVID-19 (a few samples of this study predate the infection). Cell type and time point are not known. Sequencing was carried out using PBMCs or a T cell subset sorted from them (not recorded which). The chain joins TRBV29-1 to TRBJ1-2, with D unclear. As DNA, the CDR3 is TGCAGCGTTGAAGATCTTTCGGACTCAGGCTCTAACTATGGCTACACCTTC. It translates to CSVEDLSDSGSNYGYTF.